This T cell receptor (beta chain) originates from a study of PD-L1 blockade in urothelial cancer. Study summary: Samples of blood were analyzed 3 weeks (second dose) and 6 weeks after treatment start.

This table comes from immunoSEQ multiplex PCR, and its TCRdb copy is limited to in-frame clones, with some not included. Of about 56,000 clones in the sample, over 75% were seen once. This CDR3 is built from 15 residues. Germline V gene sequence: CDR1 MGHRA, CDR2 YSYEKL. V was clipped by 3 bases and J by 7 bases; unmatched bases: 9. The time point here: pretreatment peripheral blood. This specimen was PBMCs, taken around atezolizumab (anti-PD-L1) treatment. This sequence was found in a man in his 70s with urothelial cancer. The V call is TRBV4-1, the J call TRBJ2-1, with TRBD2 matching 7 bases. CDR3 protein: CASSHPSGPRNEQFF. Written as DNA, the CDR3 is TGCGCCAGCAGCCACCCTAGCGGTCCAAGGAATGAGCAGTTCTTC.